These 11 T cell receptor beta chains came from one sample sequenced in a study of T cell repertoires in ileal Crohn's disease. The repertoire was sequenced with immunoSEQ multiplex PCR; TCRdb's copy has only in-frame clones and lacks some. The sample yields some 14,000 clones, around 70% seen once. The sample comprised ileal tissue. The receptors here all came from an adult with Crohn's disease.

The sample holds one count of this clone. V and J are TRBV7-6 and TRBJ1-1, with a tentative D call TRBD1 (5 bases). The CDR3 is made up of 14 amino acids. The V end lost 7 bases, the J end lost 1 base, and 13 bases lay between the germline ends. Germline loops: CDR1 SGHVS, CDR2 FNYEAQ. CDR3 protein: CASTRGRENTEAFF. The CDR3, as DNA: TGTGCCAGCACCCGAGGCAGGGAGAACACTGAAGCTTTCTTT.

This chain uses TRBV19 with TRBJ1-4; D call uncertain. Trimming removed 3 bases from V and 7 bases from J, with 6 bases in between. The CDR3 sequence is 12 residues long. Germline V CDR1 and CDR2: LNHDA, SQIVND (reference sequence). Written as DNA, the CDR3 is TGTGCCAGTAGTATCGGCAGTGAAAAACTGTTTTTT. Translated: CASSIGSEKLFF.

V is TRBV6-1 and J is TRBJ2-6; tentative D call: TRBD1 (5 bases). Germline V CDR1 and CDR2: MNHNS, SASEGT. The CDR3 contains 15 residues. V dropped 5 bases and J dropped 2 bases, with 10 bases sitting between them. In nucleotides, the CDR3 is TGTGCCAGCAGTCATCAGGGTACTGGGGCCAACGTCCTGACTTTC. Translating gives CASSHQGTGANVLTF.

The chain links TRBV2 to TRBJ2-2, with D perhaps assigned TRBD1 or TRBD2 (5 bases each). Trimming took 6 bases from V and 6 from J, leaving 17 bases between them. This CDR3 is built from 15 residues. Germline CDR1 is SNHLY and CDR2 is FYNNEI. DNA for the CDR3: TGTGCCAGCAGAAACAGGCCTTTGGGGGCCGGGGAGCTGTTTTTT. This gives the protein CASRNRPLGAGELFF.

The chain recombines TRBV27 with TRBJ1-2; 10 bases are a match to TRBD1. Germline CDR1 and CDR2: MNHEY and SMNVEV (reference sequence). V dropped 11 bases and J dropped 4; count of bases not matched to a gene: 10. This CDR3 spans 14 amino acids. The CDR3 here is CAACPTGGLYGYTF. The CDR3 DNA reads TGTGCCGCTTGTCCGACAGGGGGCCTCTATGGCTACACCTTC.

This clone turned up a few times. The CDR3 bases are TGTGCCAGCAGCCTCGAAACTAACAGGCCAGGAGCTTTCTTT. Its translation: CASSLETNRPGAFF. V gene TRBV2 combines with J gene TRBJ1-1; possible D gene TRBD1, 5 bases. The V gene's germline CDR1 is SNHLY and CDR2 FYNNEI. Trimming took 6 bases from V and 10 from J, leaving 21 bases between them. CDR3 length equals 14 residues. Using reference TRBV2 and TRBJ1-1 for the parts outside the CDR3, the full variable domain is EPEVTQTPSHQVTQMGQEVILRCVPISNHLYFYWYRQILGQKVEFLVSFYNNEISEKSEIFDDQFSVERPDGSNFTLKIRSTKLEDSAMYFCASSLETNRPGAFFGQGTRLTVV.

The chain employs TRBV6-5 and TRBJ1-1, with D possibly matching TRBD1 (6 bases). Germline assignment: CDR1 MNHEY and CDR2 SVGAGI. The V and J ends lost 6 bases and 0 bases respectively, with 11 bases between them. This CDR3 has 14 amino acids. The CDR3 sequence is CASRNRVLNTEAFF. CDR3 DNA sequence: TGTGCCAGCAGGAACAGGGTTCTGAACACTGAAGCTTTCTTT.

The chain has TRBV5-1 and TRBJ2-1, with D unclear. The CDR3 totals 11 residues. V shed 6 bases and J shed 9 bases, with 10 bases lying between them. Germline assignment: CDR1 SGHRS and CDR2 YFSETQ. The CDR3 here is CASNANSEQFF. In DNA form, the CDR3 reads TGCGCCAGCAACGCTAACAGTGAGCAGTTCTTC.

The chain is built from TRBV18 and TRBJ2-2; D possibly matches TRBD1 or TRBD2 (5 bases each). The CDR3 runs to 21 residues. Germline CDR1 KGHSH, CDR2 LQKENI. The V end lost 2 bases, the J end lost 0 bases, and 25 bases lay between the germline ends. This CDR3 reads CASSPLVHVALRGTNTGELFF. The CDR3 DNA follows: TGTGCCAGCTCACCATTAGTGCATGTAGCGCTTAGGGGCACGAACACCGGGGAGCTGTTTTTT.

CDR3 in amino acids: CAISETGLNEKLFF. CDR3 coding DNA: TGTGCCATCAGCGAAACAGGGCTTAATGAAAAACTGTTTTTT. This rearrangement joins TRBV10-3 to TRBJ1-4; tentative D call: TRBD1 (6 bases). The germline CDR1 and CDR2 sequences are ENHRY and SYGVKD. The CDR3 contains 14 residues. The V end was cut by 6 bases, the J end by 4 bases, with 12 bases between.

This clone is medium-sized by share. The rearrangement uses TRBV29-1 and TRBJ1-2, with a possible D match to TRBD1 (6 bases). The V end was cut by 6 bases, the J end by 4 bases, with 18 bases between. Germline assignment: CDR1 SQVTM and CDR2 ANQGSEA. This CDR3 is built from 14 residues. The CDR3 DNA sequence: TGCAGCGTCACCGGGGGCTTAGTTGGCTATGGCTACACCTTC. It yields the protein CSVTGGLVGYGYTF. Together with reference TRBV29-1 and TRBJ1-2, the CDR3 gives the full variable domain: SAVISQKPSRDICQRGTSLTIQCQVDSQVTMMFWYRQQPGQSLTLIATANQGSEATYESGFVIDKFPISRPNLTFSTLTVSNMSPEDSSIYLCSVTGGLVGYGYTFGSGTRLTVV.